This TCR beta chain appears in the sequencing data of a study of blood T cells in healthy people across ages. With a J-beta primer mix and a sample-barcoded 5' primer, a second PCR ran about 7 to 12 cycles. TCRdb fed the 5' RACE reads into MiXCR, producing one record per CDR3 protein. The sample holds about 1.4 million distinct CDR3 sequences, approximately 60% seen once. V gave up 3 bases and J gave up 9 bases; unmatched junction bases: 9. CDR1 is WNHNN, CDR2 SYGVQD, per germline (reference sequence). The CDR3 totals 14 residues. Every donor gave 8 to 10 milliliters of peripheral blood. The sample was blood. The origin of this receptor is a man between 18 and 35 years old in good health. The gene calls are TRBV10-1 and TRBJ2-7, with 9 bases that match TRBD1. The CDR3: CASSDPGQGYRQYF. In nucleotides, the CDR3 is TGCGCCAGCAGTGACCCGGGACAGGGATATCGGCAGTACTTC.